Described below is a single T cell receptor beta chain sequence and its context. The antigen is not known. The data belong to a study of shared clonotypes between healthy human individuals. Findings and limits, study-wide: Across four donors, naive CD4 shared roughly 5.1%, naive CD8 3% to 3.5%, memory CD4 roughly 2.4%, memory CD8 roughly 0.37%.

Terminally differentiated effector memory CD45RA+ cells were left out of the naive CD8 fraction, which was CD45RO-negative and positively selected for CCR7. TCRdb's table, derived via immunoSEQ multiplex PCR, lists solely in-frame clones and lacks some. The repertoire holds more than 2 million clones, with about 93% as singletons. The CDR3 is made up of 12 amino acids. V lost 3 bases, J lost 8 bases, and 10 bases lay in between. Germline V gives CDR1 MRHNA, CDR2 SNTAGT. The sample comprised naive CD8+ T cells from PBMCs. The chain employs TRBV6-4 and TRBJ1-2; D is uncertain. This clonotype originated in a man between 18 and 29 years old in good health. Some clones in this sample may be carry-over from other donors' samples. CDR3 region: CASSERRFGYTF. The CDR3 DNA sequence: TGTGCCAGCAGTGAACGGAGGTTCGGCTACACCTTC.